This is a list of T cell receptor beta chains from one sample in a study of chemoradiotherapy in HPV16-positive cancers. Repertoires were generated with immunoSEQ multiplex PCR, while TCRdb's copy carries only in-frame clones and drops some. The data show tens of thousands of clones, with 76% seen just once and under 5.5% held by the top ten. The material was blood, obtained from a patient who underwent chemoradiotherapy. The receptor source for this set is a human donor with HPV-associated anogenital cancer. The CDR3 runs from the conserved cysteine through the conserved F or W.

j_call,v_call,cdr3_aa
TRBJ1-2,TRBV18,CASSPQTRVDYGYTF
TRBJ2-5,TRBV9,CASSPPGDVETQYF
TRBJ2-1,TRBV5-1,CASSLVQGNEQFF
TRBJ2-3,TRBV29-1,CSAEIGASDTQYF
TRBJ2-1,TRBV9,CASSVGTPHHEQFF
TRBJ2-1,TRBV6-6,CASSRPSGGAHEQFF
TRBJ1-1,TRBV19,CASSQLVGTEAFF
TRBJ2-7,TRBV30,CAWSVREGVGQYF
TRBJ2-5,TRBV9,CASRPGGGGARETQYF
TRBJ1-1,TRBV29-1,CSVEGKLRNTEAFF
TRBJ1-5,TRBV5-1,CASRETSASNQPQHF
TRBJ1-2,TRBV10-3,CAINSGDWDGYTF
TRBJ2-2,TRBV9,CASSVFGDDTGELFF
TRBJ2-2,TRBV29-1,CSVVGGRDLTGELFF
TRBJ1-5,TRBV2,CASSRDRNSNQPQHF
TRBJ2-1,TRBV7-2,CASSRKTSADEQFF
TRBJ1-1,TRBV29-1,CSVFGDTEAFF
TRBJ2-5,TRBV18,CASSPSPRRQETQYF
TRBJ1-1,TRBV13,CASSSIDRGATEAFF
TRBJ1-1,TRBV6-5,CASSPRAEAFF
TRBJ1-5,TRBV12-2,CASRSLEADLVGNQPQHF
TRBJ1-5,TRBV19,CASSIAGFNQPQHF
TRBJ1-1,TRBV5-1,CASSFGTNTEAFF
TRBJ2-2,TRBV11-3,CASSWGRGGSTGELFF
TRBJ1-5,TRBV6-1,CASSVDRDQPQHF
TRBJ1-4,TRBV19,CASSNTGLSYEKLFF
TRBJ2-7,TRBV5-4,CASSPWDGPYEQYF
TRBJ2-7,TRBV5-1,CASRIDSAGYEQYF
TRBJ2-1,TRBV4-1,CASSPRGTTYNEQFF
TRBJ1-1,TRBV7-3,CASSLIGGSTEAFF
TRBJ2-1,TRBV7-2,CASSLTLAGGASEQFF
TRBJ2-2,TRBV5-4,CASSQTSGLTGELFF
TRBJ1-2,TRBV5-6,CASSSYLGATNYGYTF
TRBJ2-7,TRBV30,CAWSGSSGRRHYEQYF